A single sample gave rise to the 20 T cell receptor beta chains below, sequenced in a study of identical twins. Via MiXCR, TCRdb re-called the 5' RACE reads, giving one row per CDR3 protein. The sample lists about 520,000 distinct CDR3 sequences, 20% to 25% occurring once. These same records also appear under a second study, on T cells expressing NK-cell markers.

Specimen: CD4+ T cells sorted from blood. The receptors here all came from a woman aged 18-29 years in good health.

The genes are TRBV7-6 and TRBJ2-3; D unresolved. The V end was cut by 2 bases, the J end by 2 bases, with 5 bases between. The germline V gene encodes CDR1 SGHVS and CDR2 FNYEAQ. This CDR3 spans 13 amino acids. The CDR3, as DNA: TGTGCCAGCAGCTTACAGCTCACAGATACGCAGTATTTT. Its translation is CASSLQLTDTQYF. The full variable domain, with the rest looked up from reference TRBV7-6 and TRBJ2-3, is GAGVSQSPRYKVTKRGQDVALRCDPISGHVSLYWYRQALGQGPEFLTYFNYEAQQDKSGLPNDRFSAERPEGSISTLTIQRTEQRDSAMYRCASSLQLTDTQYFGPGTRLTVL.

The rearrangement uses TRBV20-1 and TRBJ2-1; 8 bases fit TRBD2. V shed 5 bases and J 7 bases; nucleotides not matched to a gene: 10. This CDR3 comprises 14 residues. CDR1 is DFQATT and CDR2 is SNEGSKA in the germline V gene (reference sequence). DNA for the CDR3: TGCAGTGCTGCCGGGACTAGGGGGGGGAATGAGCAGTTCTTC. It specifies CSAAGTRGGNEQFF.

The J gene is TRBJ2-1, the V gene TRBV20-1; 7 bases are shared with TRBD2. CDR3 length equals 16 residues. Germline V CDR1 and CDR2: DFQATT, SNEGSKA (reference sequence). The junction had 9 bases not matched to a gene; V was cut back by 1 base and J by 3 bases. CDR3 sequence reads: CSARGSAGEFYNEQFF. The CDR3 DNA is TGCAGTGCTAGAGGATCGGCGGGGGAATTCTACAATGAGCAGTTCTTC.

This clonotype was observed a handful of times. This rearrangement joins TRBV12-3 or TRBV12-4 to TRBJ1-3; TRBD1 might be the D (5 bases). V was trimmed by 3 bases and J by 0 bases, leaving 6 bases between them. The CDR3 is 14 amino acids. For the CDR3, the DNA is TGTGCCAGCAGTTTTGGGGCCTCTGGAAACACCATATATTTT. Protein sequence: CASSFGASGNTIYF.

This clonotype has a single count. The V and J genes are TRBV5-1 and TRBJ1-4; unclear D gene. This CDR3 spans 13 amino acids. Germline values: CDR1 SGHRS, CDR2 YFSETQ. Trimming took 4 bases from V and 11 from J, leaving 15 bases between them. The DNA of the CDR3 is TGCGCCAGCAGCCCCTCCCCGGAGGATAAACTGTTTTTT. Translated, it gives CASSPSPEDKLFF.

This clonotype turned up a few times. CDR3: CASGLSRNEQFF. The DNA for the CDR3 is TGTGCTAGTGGTTTGTCTAGGAATGAGCAGTTCTTC. The rearrangement uses TRBV12-5 and TRBJ2-1, with D unclear. The CDR3 consists of 12 residues. Germline CDR1 LGHNT, CDR2 FRNRAP. V shed 2 bases and J shed 7 bases, with 6 bases lying between them.

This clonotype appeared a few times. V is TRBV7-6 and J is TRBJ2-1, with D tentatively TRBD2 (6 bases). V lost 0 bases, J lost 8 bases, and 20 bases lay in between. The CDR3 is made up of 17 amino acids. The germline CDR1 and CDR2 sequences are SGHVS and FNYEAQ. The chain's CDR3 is CASSLAGPSAQWDEQFF. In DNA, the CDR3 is TGTGCCAGCAGCTTAGCTGGTCCTAGCGCTCAATGGGATGAGCAGTTCTTC.

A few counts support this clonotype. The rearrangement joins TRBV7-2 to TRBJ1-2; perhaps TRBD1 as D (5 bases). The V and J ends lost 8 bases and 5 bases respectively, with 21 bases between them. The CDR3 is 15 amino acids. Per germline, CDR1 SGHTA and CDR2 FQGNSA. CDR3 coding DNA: TGTGCCAGCGGCCGTTCGGCGGGGGGAGGGTATGGCTACACCTTC. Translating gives CASGRSAGGGYGYTF. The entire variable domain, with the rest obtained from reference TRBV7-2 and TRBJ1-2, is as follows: GAGVSQSPSNKVTEKGKDVELRCDPISGHTALYWYRQSLGQGLEFLIYFQGNSAPDKSGLPSDRFSAERTGGSVSTLTIQRTQQEDSAVYLCASGRSAGGGYGYTFGSGTRLTVV.

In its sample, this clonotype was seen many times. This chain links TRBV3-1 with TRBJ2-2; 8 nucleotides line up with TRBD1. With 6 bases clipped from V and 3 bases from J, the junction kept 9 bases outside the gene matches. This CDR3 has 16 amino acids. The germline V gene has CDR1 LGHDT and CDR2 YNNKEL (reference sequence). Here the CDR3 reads CASSHLTGVDTGELFF. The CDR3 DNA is TGTGCCAGCAGTCATTTGACAGGGGTGGACACCGGGGAGCTGTTTTTT.

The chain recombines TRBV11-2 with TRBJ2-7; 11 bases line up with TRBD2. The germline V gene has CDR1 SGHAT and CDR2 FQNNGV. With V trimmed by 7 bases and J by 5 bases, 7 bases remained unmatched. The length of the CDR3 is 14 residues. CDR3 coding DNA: TGTGCCAGCACCCCGACTAGCGGGGCCCACGAGCAGTACTTC. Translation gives CASTPTSGAHEQYF.

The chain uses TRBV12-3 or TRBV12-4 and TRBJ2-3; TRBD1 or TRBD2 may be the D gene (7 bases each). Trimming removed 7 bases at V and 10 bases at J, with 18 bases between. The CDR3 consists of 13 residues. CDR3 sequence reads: CASNPQGGLAQYF. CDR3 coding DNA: TGTGCCAGCAACCCGCAGGGGGGGCTTGCGCAGTATTTT.

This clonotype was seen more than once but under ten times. CDR3 region: CASSQEASGPNQPQHF. The DNA for the CDR3 is TGCGCCAGCAGCCAAGAGGCCTCAGGGCCCAATCAGCCCCAGCATTTT. This chain connects TRBV4-3 to TRBJ1-5, with D maybe TRBD1 (5 bases). The CDR3 loop spans 16 amino acids. CDR1 and CDR2 (germline): LGHNA, YSLEER. The V end was cut by 0 bases, the J end by 3 bases, with 12 bases between.

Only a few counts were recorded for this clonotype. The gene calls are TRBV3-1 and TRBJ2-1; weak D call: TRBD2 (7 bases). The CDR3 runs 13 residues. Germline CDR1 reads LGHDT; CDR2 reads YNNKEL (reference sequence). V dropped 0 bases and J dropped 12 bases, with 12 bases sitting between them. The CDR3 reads CASSQENGGAQFF. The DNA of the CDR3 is TGTGCCAGCAGCCAAGAAAATGGGGGGGCGCAGTTCTTC.

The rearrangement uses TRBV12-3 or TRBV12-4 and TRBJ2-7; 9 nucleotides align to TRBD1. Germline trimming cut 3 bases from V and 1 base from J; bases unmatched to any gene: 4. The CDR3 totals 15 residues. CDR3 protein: CASSLTGGRSYEQYF. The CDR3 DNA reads TGTGCCAGCAGTTTGACAGGGGGAAGGTCCTACGAGCAGTACTTC.

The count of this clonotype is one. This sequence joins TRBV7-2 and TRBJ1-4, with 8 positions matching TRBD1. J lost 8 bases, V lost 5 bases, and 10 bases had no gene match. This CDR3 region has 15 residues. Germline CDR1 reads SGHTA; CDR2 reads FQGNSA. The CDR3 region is CASSQSDRVREKLFF. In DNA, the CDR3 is TGTGCCAGCAGCCAATCGGACAGGGTGCGGGAAAAACTGTTTTTT.

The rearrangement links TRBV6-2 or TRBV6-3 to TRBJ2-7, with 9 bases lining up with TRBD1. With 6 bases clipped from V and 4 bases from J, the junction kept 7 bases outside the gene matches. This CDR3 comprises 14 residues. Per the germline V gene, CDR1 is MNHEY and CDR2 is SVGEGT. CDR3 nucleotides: TGTGCCAGCAGATATCGCGGACAGGGGTACGAGCAGTACTTC. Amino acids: CASRYRGQGYEQYF.

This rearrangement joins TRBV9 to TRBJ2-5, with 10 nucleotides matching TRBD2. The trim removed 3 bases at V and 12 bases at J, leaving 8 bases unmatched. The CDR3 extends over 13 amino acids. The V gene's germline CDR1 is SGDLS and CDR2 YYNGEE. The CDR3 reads CASSARTSGLKYF. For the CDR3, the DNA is TGTGCCAGCAGCGCCCGGACTAGCGGCCTCAAGTACTTC.

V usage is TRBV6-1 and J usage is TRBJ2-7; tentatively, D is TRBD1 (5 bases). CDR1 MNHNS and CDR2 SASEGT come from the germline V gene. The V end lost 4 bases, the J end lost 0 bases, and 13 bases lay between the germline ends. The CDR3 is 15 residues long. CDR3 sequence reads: CASSVGLTYSYEQYF. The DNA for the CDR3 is TGTGCCAGCAGTGTGGGGCTCACCTACTCCTACGAGCAGTACTTC.

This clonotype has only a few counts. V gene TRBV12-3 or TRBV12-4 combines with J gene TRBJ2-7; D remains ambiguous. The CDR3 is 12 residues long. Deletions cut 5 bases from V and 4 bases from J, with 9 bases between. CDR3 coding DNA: TGTGCCAGCAGTCAAGTGGAGTACGAGCAGTACTTC. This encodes CASSQVEYEQYF.

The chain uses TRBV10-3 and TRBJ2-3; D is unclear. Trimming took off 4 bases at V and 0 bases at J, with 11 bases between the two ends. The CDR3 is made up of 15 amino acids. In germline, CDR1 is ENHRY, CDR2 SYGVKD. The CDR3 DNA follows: TGTGCCATCAGTGCAGAGCGAGCTAGCACAGATACGCAGTATTTT. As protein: CAISAERASTDTQYF.